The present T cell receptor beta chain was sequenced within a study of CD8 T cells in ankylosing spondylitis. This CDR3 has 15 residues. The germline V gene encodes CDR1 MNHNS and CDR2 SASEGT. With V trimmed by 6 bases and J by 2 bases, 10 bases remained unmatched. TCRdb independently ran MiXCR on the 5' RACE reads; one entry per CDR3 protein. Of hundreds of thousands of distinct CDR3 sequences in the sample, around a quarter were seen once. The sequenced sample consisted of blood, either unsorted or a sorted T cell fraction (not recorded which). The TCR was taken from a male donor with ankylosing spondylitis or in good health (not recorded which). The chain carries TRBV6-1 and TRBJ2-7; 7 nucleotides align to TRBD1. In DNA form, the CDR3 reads TGTGCCAGCAGGACCAAAGGGACAGCTGCCTACGAGCAGTACTTC. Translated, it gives CASRTKGTAAYEQYF.